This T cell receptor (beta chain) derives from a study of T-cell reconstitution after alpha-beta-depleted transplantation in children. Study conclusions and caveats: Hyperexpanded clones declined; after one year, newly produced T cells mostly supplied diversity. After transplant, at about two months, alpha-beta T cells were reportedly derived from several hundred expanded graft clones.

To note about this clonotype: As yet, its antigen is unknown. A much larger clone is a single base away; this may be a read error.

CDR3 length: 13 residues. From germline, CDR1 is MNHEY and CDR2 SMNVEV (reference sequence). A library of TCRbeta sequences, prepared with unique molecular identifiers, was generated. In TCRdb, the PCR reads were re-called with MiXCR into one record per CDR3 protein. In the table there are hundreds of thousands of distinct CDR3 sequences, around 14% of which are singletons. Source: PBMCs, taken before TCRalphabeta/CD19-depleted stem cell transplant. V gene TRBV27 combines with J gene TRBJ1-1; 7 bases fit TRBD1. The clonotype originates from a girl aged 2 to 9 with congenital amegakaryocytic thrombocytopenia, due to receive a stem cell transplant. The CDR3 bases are TGTGCCCGCAGTTACAGGGGTCGTGGAGCCGCTTTCTTT. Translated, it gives CARSYRGRGAAFF.